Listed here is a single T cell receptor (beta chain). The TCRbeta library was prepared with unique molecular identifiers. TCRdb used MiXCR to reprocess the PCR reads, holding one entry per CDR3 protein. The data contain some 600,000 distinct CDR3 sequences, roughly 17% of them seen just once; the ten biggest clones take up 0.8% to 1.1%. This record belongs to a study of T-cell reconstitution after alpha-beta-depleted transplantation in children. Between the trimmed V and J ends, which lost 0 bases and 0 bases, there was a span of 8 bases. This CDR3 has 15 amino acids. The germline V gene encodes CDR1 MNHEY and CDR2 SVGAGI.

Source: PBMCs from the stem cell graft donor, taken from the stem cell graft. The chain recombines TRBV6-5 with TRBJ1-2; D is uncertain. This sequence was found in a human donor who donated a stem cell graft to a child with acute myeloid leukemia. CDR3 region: CASSYSDGANYGYTF. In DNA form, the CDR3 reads TGTGCCAGCAGTTACTCGGACGGAGCTAACTATGGCTACACCTTC.